The 13 T cell receptor beta chains below all came from one sample that was sequenced in a study of blood T cells in healthy people across ages. A J-beta primer mix and a sample-barcoded 5' primer were used in a second PCR of roughly 7 to 12 cycles. TCRdb re-called the 5' RACE reads through MiXCR, storing one row per CDR3 protein. The table shows 1.5 million to 2 million distinct CDR3 sequences, with roughly 30% occurring only once. Sequenced sample: blood. Source of these receptors: a woman younger than 45 in good health.

The V call is TRBV7-2, the J call TRBJ2-1; the match to TRBD1 covers 10 bases. CDR1 is SGHTA, CDR2 FQGNSA, per germline. CDR3 length: 14 residues. V was clipped by 6 bases and J by 8 bases; unmatched bases: 7. CDR3 nucleotide sequence: TGTGCCAGCAGGCGGACAGGGGGAAGGGATGAGCAGTTCTTC. This translates into CASRRTGGRDEQFF.

This rearrangement joins TRBV13 to TRBJ2-5, with 9 bases aligning to TRBD2. V lost 4 bases and J lost 5; bases outside the gene matches: 20. CDR3 size: 19 residues. CDR1 is PRHDT and CDR2 is FYEKMQ in the germline V gene (reference sequence). In DNA, the CDR3 is TGTGCCAGCAGCTCCAAGGCTAGGAGGCGAGCGGGGGGAGAGGAGACCCAGTACTTC. It translates to CASSSKARRRAGGEETQYF.

This clonotype was counted once. Germline is not matched at one junction end, which may reflect a read error. This chain links TRBV7-9 with TRBJ2-7, with D maybe TRBD2 (6 bases). CDR3 length: 15 amino acids. The germline gives CDR1 SEHNR, CDR2 FQNEAQ (reference sequence). CDR3: CANSWGDSVAYEQYF. In nucleotides, the CDR3 is TGTGCCAACAGCTGGGGGGACTCCGTGGCCTACGAGCAGTACTTC. Full variable domain (missing parts from reference TRBV7-9 and TRBJ2-7): DTGVSQNPRHKITKRGQNVTFRCDPISEHNRLYWYRQTLGQGPEFLTYFQNEAQLEKSRLLSDRFSAERPKGSFSTLEIQRTEQGDSAMYLCANSWGDSVAYEQYFGPGTRLTVT.

The chain uses TRBV14 and TRBJ1-1, with D tentatively TRBD1 (5 bases). Deletions cut 1 base from V and 7 bases from J, with 13 bases between. In germline, CDR1 is SGHDN, CDR2 FVKESK. The CDR3 is 14 amino acids. The CDR3 sequence is CASSQALRGGEAFF. For the CDR3, the DNA is TGTGCCAGCAGCCAAGCCCTTCGCGGGGGTGAAGCTTTCTTT.

The gene calls are TRBV7-2 and TRBJ1-3, with D perhaps TRBD1 (6 bases). V gave up 5 bases and J gave up 3 bases, with 17 bases separating them. Germline CDR1 reads SGHTA; CDR2 reads FQGNSA. This CDR3 contains 16 residues. CDR3 protein: CASSNPGGGLGNTIYF. In DNA, the CDR3 is TGTGCCAGCAGCAACCCCGGGGGGGGGCTTGGAAACACCATATATTTT.

CDR3 amino acids: CASSYGDGSTYEQYF. DNA of the CDR3: TGTGCCAGCAGTTACGGGGACGGATCGACCTACGAGCAGTACTTC. V gene TRBV6-2 or TRBV6-3 combines with J gene TRBJ2-7; D might be TRBD1 or TRBD2, each matching 5 bases. Trimming took off 2 bases at V and 2 bases at J, with 13 bases between the two ends. The CDR3 loop spans 15 amino acids. Germline V gives CDR1 MNHEY, CDR2 SVGEGT.

As to this clonotype: Germline is not matched at one junction end, which may reflect a read error. The chain links TRBV6-1 to TRBJ2-2; 11 bases fit TRBD1. CDR1 and CDR2 (germline): MNHNS, SASEGT. The CDR3 runs 17 residues. CDR3 in DNA: TGTGCCAGCAGGCCCCGGGGACAGGGGGGTAACACTGGGGAGCTGTTTTTT. Encoded protein: CASRPRGQGGNTGELFF.

V usage is TRBV4-1 and J usage is TRBJ2-4, with D unclear. Germline values: CDR1 MGHRA, CDR2 YSYEKL. The CDR3 runs 17 residues. The ends were cut back, 2 bases at V and 0 bases at J, with 14 bases in the middle. As DNA, the CDR3 is TGCGCCAGCAGCCAACCTAAGAACAGTATAGCCAAAAACATTCAGTACTTC. It codes for CASSQPKNSIAKNIQYF.

This sequence joins TRBV6-2 or TRBV6-3 and TRBJ1-1; D perhaps matches TRBD1 (5 bases). This CDR3 region has 13 residues. Trimming took off 2 bases at V and 4 bases at J, with 8 bases between the two ends. Germline CDR1 and CDR2: MNHEY and SVGEGT. The CDR3 DNA sequence: TGTGCCAGCAGTTACGTGGGGGGCACTGAAGCTTTCTTT. Residues: CASSYVGGTEAFF.

This sequence joins TRBV27 and TRBJ1-1; no firm D call. V shed 6 bases and J shed 4 bases, with 12 bases lying between them. The CDR3 totals 13 residues. Germline V CDR1 and CDR2: MNHEY, SMNVEV (reference sequence). CDR3 DNA: TGTGCCAGCAGGCCATCGGGGATCACTGAAGCTTTCTTT. It encodes CASRPSGITEAFF.

The J gene is TRBJ2-1, the V gene TRBV2; D is unresolved. This CDR3 has 12 residues. Trimming pared 0 bases from V and 9 bases from J, leaving 6 bases between. The V gene's germline CDR1 is SNHLY and CDR2 FYNNEI. This chain's CDR3 is CASSEATLEQFF. In DNA, the CDR3 is TGTGCCAGCAGTGAAGCGACCCTTGAGCAGTTCTTC.

The chain employs TRBV10-3 and TRBJ2-7, with D perhaps TRBD1 (7 bases). Deletions cut 10 bases from V and 2 bases from J, with 33 bases between. The CDR3 length is 19 residues. Germline loops: CDR1 ENHRY, CDR2 SYGVKD. This chain's CDR3 is CATDARASRGASSTYEQYF. CDR3 coding DNA: TGTGCCACCGACGCCAGGGCTAGCAGGGGGGCCTCGTCGACCTACGAGCAGTACTTC.

This clonotype was seen ten or more times. The genes are TRBV6-6 and TRBJ2-6, with D maybe TRBD2 (5 bases). V lost 2 bases, J lost 2 bases, and 7 bases lay in between. CDR3 length equals 15 residues. Per germline, CDR1 MNHNY and CDR2 SVGAGI (reference sequence). The CDR3 loop is CASSYEGAGANVLTF. CDR3 nucleotide sequence: TGTGCCAGCAGTTACGAGGGTGCTGGGGCCAACGTCCTGACTTTC.